Listed here is a single T cell receptor (beta chain). The CDR3 spans 16 residues. This sample is drawn from a study of blood T cells in healthy people across ages. Combining a sample-barcoded 5' primer with a J-beta primer mix, a second PCR ran for roughly 6 to 12 cycles. Each cDNA molecule received a tag from a template-switch adaptor that had 12 random nucleotides. MiXCR was run by TCRdb on the 5' RACE reads, yielding one entry per CDR3 protein. The data show fewer than 2,000,000 distinct CDR3 sequences, roughly 30% seen once. Per individual sample, total RNA of at least 6 micrograms was extracted. What was sequenced was blood. The receptor was derived from a woman in her thirties in good health. The rearrangement joins TRBV12-1 to TRBJ2-7; the table names TRBD2, a call not compared with the DNA. TRBV12-1 is a known pseudogene. The CDR3 loop reads CAVLGDPSGPPPEQYF. The CDR3 DNA follows: TGTGCCGTCCTTGGGGACCCTTCGGGCCCCCCGCCCGAGCAGTACTTC.